The present TCR beta chain was sequenced within a study of blood T cell repertoires in COVID-19. Study-level background: Whether acute or convalescent, the COVID-19 samples came from the United States, Italy and Spain. From T cells, B-cell-depleted T cells, or PBMCs came the material, which was cDNA or gDNA.

The authors' processing: From reference gene primer amplification, estimates of nucleated cell counts were derived. Method: immunoSEQ multiplex PCR; TCRdb's copy keeps in-frame clones and lacks some. V, J and clone size were drawn from that table, and D and trimming were deduced from the DNA. Of some 390,000 clones listed, about 91% are singletons. One Seattle source followed patients from active infection through their disease course. Trimming removed 1 base at V and 1 base at J, with 12 bases between. The CDR3 is 17 amino acids. Germline V gene sequence: CDR1 SGHDT, CDR2 YYEEEE. The specimen sequenced was peripheral blood. This sequence joins TRBV5-6 and TRBJ1-6; no firm D call. The receptor was derived from a woman in her forties with COVID-19, enrolled during active disease. The CDR3 loop is CASSLRTLASYNSPLHF. CDR3 bases: TGTGCCAGCAGCTTGAGAACCCTAGCGTCCTATAATTCACCCCTCCACTTT.